These T cell receptor beta chains were read from a single sample in a study of blood T cell repertoires in COVID-19. Method: immunoSEQ multiplex PCR; TCRdb's copy keeps in-frame clones and lacks some. The table has more than 300,000 clones, more than 75% seen once; the top ten hold 0.9% to 1.5%. Sequences were obtained from PBMCs or T cells enriched from blood (not recorded which). Receptors originate from a woman in her late teens or twenties who had recovered from COVID-19. Each CDR3 is given with its conserved first and last residue. A D gene is named only where the DNA matches it firmly. Size tells how often a clone was seen (once, few, many) or the class of an expanded clone, and some rows leave it out.

once,TRBD1,TRBJ2-1,TRBV7-3,TGTGCCAGCAGCAGACAGGGGGGGTCCTACAATGAGCAGTTCTTC,CASSRQGGSYNEQFF
-,TRBD1,TRBJ1-2,TRBV29-1,TGCAGCGTTCAGGACAGGGTCTATGGCTACACCTTC,CSVQDRVYGYTF
-,TRBD1,TRBJ2-6,TRBV5-6,TGTGCCAGCAGCTCGGGGACAGGGGTTTCTGGGGCCAACGTCCTGACTTTC,CASSSGTGVSGANVLTF
once,TRBD1,TRBJ1-1,TRBV4-2,TGTGCCAGCAGCCACGCTACAGGGGGCACTGAAGCTTTCTTT,CASSHATGGTEAFF
-,-,TRBJ2-7,TRBV7-2,TGTGCCAGCAGCTTAGGGGTGACAGGCTACGAGCAGTACTTC,CASSLGVTGYEQYF
-,-,TRBJ2-6,TRBV5-1,TGCGCCAGCAGCTTGGCCCAGGGATTCTCTGGGGAGGCCAACGTCCTGACTTTC,CASSLAQGFSGEANVLTF
-,-,TRBJ1-3,TRBV3-1/TRBV3-2,TGTGCCAGCAGCCAAGGAGTCCGAAACACCATATATTTT,CASSQGVRNTIYF
-,TRBD1,TRBJ1-2,TRBV10-3,TGTGCCATCTACGCGGGCTTTCGTACAGGGGGCGACTATGGCTACACCTTC,CAIYAGFRTGGDYGYTF
-,-,TRBJ1-1,TRBV11-3,TGTGCCAGCAGCCCAAAGCACGGGTCGACCACTGAAGCTTTCTTT,CASSPKHGSTTEAFF
-,-,TRBJ1-1,TRBV30,TGTGCCTGGAGCCAAGGGGGGAACACTGAAGCTTTCTTT,CAWSQGGNTEAFF